These 31 T cell receptor beta chains were sequenced from one sample in a study of T cells in localized non-small cell lung cancer. Only in-frame clones appear in the TCRdb table, and some are missing; sequencing was by immunoSEQ multiplex PCR. This table holds 100,000 to 150,000 clones, about 90% found once. Source: peripheral blood, taken before any cancer treatment. The receptors come from a female donor over 55 with stage I lung adenocarcinoma.

This clone was observed a handful of times. The chain is built from TRBV7-6 and TRBJ1-4; D gene unclear. V lost 1 base and J 15 bases, leaving 12 bases between the germline ends. Looked up from germline, CDR1 is SGHVS and CDR2 is FNYEAQ. The CDR3 is 12 residues long. The CDR3 sequence: CASSLVRVGMFF. The CDR3 nucleotides read TGTGCCAGCAGCTTAGTTAGGGTTGGGATGTTTTTT.

The chain carries TRBV6-5 and TRBJ1-1; 7 nucleotides align to TRBD1. In germline, CDR1 is MNHEY, CDR2 SVGAGI. J lost 5 bases, V lost 7 bases, and 13 bases had no gene match. The CDR3 covers 15 residues. The CDR3 sequence: CASNTNTYRGTEAFF. In DNA form, the CDR3 reads TGTGCCAGCAATACGAATACATACAGGGGAACTGAAGCTTTCTTT.

As concerns this clone: At one end, the junction sequence differs from germline, possibly due to a read error. The chain has TRBV5-6 and TRBJ2-7; D may be TRBD2 (6 bases). CDR1 SGHDT and CDR2 YYEEEE come from the germline V gene. CDR3 size: 13 residues. CDR3 in amino acids: CASSLGEGLGTFF. In DNA, the CDR3 is TGTGCCAGCAGCTTGGGAGAGGGTTTGGGGACTTTCTTC. The whole variable domain, filled in from reference TRBV5-6 and TRBJ2-7, reads DAGVTQSPTHLIKTRGQQVTLRCSPKSGHDTVSWYQQALGQGPQFIFQYYEEEERQRGNFPDRFSGHQFPNYSSELNVNALLLGDSALYLCASSLGEGLGTFFGPGTRLTVT.

This clone came up once. The V call is TRBV19, the J call TRBJ2-1, with 10 nucleotides matching TRBD2. CDR1 LNHDA and CDR2 SQIVND come from the germline V gene (reference sequence). The CDR3 is 17 residues long. Trimming cost V 0 bases and J 0 bases; bases outside gene matches: 2. Here the CDR3 DNA reads TGTGCCAGTAGTATAGATCCTAGCGGGAGCTCCTACAATGAGCAGTTCTTC. This translates into CASSIDPSGSSYNEQFF. The entire variable domain, with the rest obtained from reference TRBV19 and TRBJ2-1, is as follows: DGGITQSPKYLFRKEGQNVTLSCEQNLNHDAMYWYRQDPGQGLRLIYYSQIVNDFQKGDIAEGYSVSREKKESFPLTVTSAQKNPTAFYLCASSIDPSGSSYNEQFFGPGTRLTVL.

The J gene is TRBJ2-1, the V gene TRBV7-3, with a tentative D call TRBD2 (5 bases). The germline V gene encodes CDR1 SGHTA and CDR2 FQGTGA. The V end was cut by 5 bases, the J end by 2 bases, with 7 bases between. The CDR3 is 13 residues long. The CDR3 nucleotides are TGTGCCAGCAGCGACGGGACCTACAATGAGCAGTTCTTC. This sequence encodes CASSDGTYNEQFF.

The genes are TRBV6-6 and TRBJ2-7; possibly TRBD2 for D (6 bases). Per germline, CDR1 MNHNY and CDR2 SVGAGI (reference sequence). Trimming took off 7 bases at V and 0 bases at J, with 10 bases between the two ends. The CDR3 has 13 residues. The CDR3 reads CASMQGGSYEQYF. The DNA of the CDR3 is TGTGCCAGCATGCAGGGAGGCTCCTACGAGCAGTACTTC.

The V gene is TRBV20-1, the J gene TRBJ2-7, with D possibly TRBD2 on 6 matching bases. CDR1 and CDR2 from the germline V gene are DFQATT and SNEGSKA (reference sequence). The V end lost 5 bases, the J end lost 6 bases, and 11 bases lay between the germline ends. The CDR3 extends over 11 amino acids. The CDR3 reads CSAFRGGEQYF. In nucleotides, the CDR3 is TGCAGTGCTTTTAGGGGAGGCGAGCAGTACTTC.

The V gene is TRBV5-4, the J gene TRBJ2-5; D might be TRBD2 (7 bases). Germline V CDR1 and CDR2: SGHNT, YYREEE (reference sequence). V was shortened by 5 bases and J by 5 bases, with 19 bases between the two germline ends. This CDR3 is 15 amino acids long. The CDR3, as DNA: TGTGCCAGCAGTATTTGGGGGGGGCGGGAGGAGACCCAGTACTTC. This encodes CASSIWGGREETQYF.

The rearrangement joins TRBV9 to TRBJ2-7; 10 bases map to TRBD2. This CDR3 is 15 amino acids long. Trimming removed 7 bases from V and 0 bases from J; junction bases left unmatched: 7. Per the germline V gene, CDR1 is SGDLS and CDR2 is YYNGEE. The CDR3 DNA sequence: TGTGCCAGCTCCCGTAGCGGGGGGTTCTCCTACGAGCAGTACTTC. Its protein product is CASSRSGGFSYEQYF.

This sequence joins TRBV6-1 and TRBJ2-5; D not certain. This CDR3 region has 12 residues. V lost 4 bases and J 5 bases, leaving 8 bases between the germline ends. Germline V gene data show CDR1 as MNHNS and CDR2 as SASEGT. The CDR3 loop reads CASSAVLETQYF. As DNA, the CDR3 is TGTGCCAGCAGTGCTGTCCTGGAGACCCAGTACTTC.

This chain connects TRBV7-2 to TRBJ2-7; a possible D gene is TRBD2 (6 bases). This CDR3 region has 17 residues. Germline V CDR1 and CDR2: SGHTA, FQGNSA. V lost 0 bases and J lost 2, with 17 bases in between. CDR3 loop: CASSLARGSSGTYEQYF. CDR3 bases: TGTGCCAGCAGCTTAGCCCGGGGGAGTAGCGGCACCTACGAGCAGTACTTC.

J is TRBJ2-1 and V is TRBV2; D remains unclear. This CDR3 has 14 amino acids. Per the germline V gene, CDR1 is SNHLY and CDR2 is FYNNEI. V was shortened by 3 bases and J by 4 bases, with 10 bases between the two germline ends. Here the CDR3 reads CASSDEARYNEQFF. The CDR3 DNA sequence: TGTGCCAGCAGTGATGAGGCCAGATACAATGAGCAGTTCTTC.

This clone was detected once. Other DNA sequences in the same sample also yield this CDR3. The V and J genes are TRBV19 and TRBJ1-3; a weak D match, TRBD1 (5 bases). Germline V gene sequence: CDR1 LNHDA, CDR2 SQIVND (reference sequence). V lost 5 bases and J lost 0, with 8 bases in between. This CDR3 is 14 amino acids long. CDR3 in amino acids: CASSLTGSGNTIYF. As DNA, the CDR3 is TGTGCCAGTAGTCTCACAGGCTCTGGAAACACCATATATTTT.

V gene TRBV5-1 combines with J gene TRBJ1-2; D gene unclear. V shed 4 bases and J shed 7 bases, with 14 bases lying between them. CDR1 is SGHRS, CDR2 YFSETQ, per germline. The CDR3 sequence is 13 residues long. The CDR3 loop reads CASSPWAASGYTF. The CDR3 DNA is TGCGCCAGCAGCCCCTGGGCAGCTTCTGGCTACACCTTC.

The chain uses TRBV5-4 and TRBJ2-6; 12 bases align to TRBD1. There are 18 residues in the CDR3. J gave up 0 bases and V 4 bases, and 5 bases lay outside the gene matches. Germline CDR1 is SGHNT and CDR2 is YYREEE (reference sequence). The CDR3 region is CASSPPGQGASGANVLTF. The CDR3 DNA is TGTGCCAGCAGCCCTCCGGGACAGGGGGCCTCTGGGGCCAACGTCCTGACTTTC.

A word on this clone: In the same sample, other DNA sequences code for this CDR3. The gene calls are TRBV28 and TRBJ2-7; D uncertain. Trimming left V 7 bases short and J 0 bases short, with 4 bases between. The germline V gene has CDR1 MDHEN and CDR2 SYDVKM. The CDR3 covers 11 residues. CDR3 DNA sequence: TGTGCCAGCACCAGCTCCTACGAGCAGTACTTC. Protein product: CASTSSYEQYF.

The chain couples TRBV30 to TRBJ2-1; D could derive from TRBD1 or TRBD2 (6 bases each). V was shortened by 3 bases and J by 7 bases, with 19 bases between the two germline ends. Germline V CDR1 and CDR2: GTSNPN, SVGIG (reference sequence). CDR3 length equals 15 residues. CDR3 DNA: TGTGCCTGGAGGAAGAGGGGGGTGCCCGGTAATGAGCAGTTCTTC. This codes for CAWRKRGVPGNEQFF.

The CDR3 reads CASRQTDALPEAFF. The CDR3 DNA follows: TGTGCCAGCAGACAGACAGATGCCCTCCCTGAAGCTTTCTTT. The chain uses TRBV6-5 and TRBJ1-1; perhaps TRBD1 as D (5 bases). The germline V gene has CDR1 MNHEY and CDR2 SVGAGI. The V gene lost 6 bases and the J gene lost 6 bases, with 17 bases spanning the gap. This CDR3 contains 14 residues.

CDR3 sequence: CASHWGLAEYNEQFF. CDR3 in DNA: TGTGCCAGCCACTGGGGACTAGCGGAATACAATGAGCAGTTCTTC. The chain has TRBV27 and TRBJ2-1, with TRBD2 matching over 11 bases. V shed 8 bases, J shed 4 bases, and the junction held 7 bases outside the gene matches. The germline V gene has CDR1 MNHEY and CDR2 SMNVEV (reference sequence). The CDR3 is 15 amino acids.

The V and J genes are TRBV30 and TRBJ2-1, with TRBD1 identical over 9 bases. V dropped 6 bases and J dropped 6; count of bases not matched to a gene: 6. The CDR3 is 13 residues long. Germline V gene sequence: CDR1 GTSNPN, CDR2 SVGIG (reference sequence). The CDR3 nucleotides read TGTGCCTGTCCCGGGACAGGGCGCAATGAGCAGTTCTTC. It codes for CACPGTGRNEQFF.

The rearrangement uses TRBV19 and TRBJ2-3; possible D gene TRBD1, 5 bases. The CDR3 has 17 residues. With 2 bases removed from V and 2 bases from J, the gap between germline ends came to 17 bases. Germline CDR1 LNHDA, CDR2 SQIVND (reference sequence). The chain's CDR3 is CASSISRRRQFTDTQYF. Here the CDR3 DNA reads TGTGCCAGTAGTATATCCCGTAGACGACAGTTCACAGATACGCAGTATTTT. The full variable domain, with the rest looked up from reference TRBV19 and TRBJ2-3, is DGGITQSPKYLFRKEGQNVTLSCEQNLNHDAMYWYRQDPGQGLRLIYYSQIVNDFQKGDIAEGYSVSREKKESFPLTVTSAQKNPTAFYLCASSISRRRQFTDTQYFGPGTRLTVL.

The V and J genes are TRBV29-1 and TRBJ2-2; 7 nucleotides line up with TRBD1. Germline trimming cut 4 bases from V and 1 base from J; bases unmatched to any gene: 3. CDR1 SQVTM and CDR2 ANQGSEA come from the germline V gene. There are 14 residues in the CDR3. The CDR3 region is CSVGRTGNTGELFF. CDR3 DNA: TGCAGCGTTGGTCGGACAGGGAACACCGGGGAGCTGTTTTTT.

V usage is TRBV28 and J usage is TRBJ2-5; TRBD2 aligns across 8 bases. The CDR3 has 15 residues. Germline V gives CDR1 MDHEN, CDR2 SYDVKM. The V segment lost 6 bases and the J segment 4 bases; nucleotides outside the gene matches: 10. This CDR3 reads CASSGVGRGTETQYF. CDR3 bases: TGTGCCAGCAGCGGCGTCGGGAGGGGGACAGAGACCCAGTACTTC.

This chain uses TRBV27 with TRBJ2-7; D unresolved. The V gene lost 5 bases and the J gene lost 1 base, with 18 bases spanning the gap. This CDR3 has 16 residues. Germline V CDR1 and CDR2: MNHEY, SMNVEV (reference sequence). The CDR3 is CASSPIGTDTSYEQYF. CDR3 in DNA: TGTGCCAGCAGTCCCATCGGAACGGATACGTCCTACGAGCAGTACTTC.

This chain joins TRBV5-1 and TRBJ1-3; possible D gene TRBD1, 6 bases. The CDR3 sequence is 15 residues long. Trimming shortened V by 0 bases and J by 2 bases, and 9 bases separated the two germline ends. CDR1 and CDR2 (germline): SGHRS, YFSETQ. CDR3 DNA sequence: TGCGCCAGCAGCTTGGAAGGGGGAGCTGGAAACACCATATATTTT. As protein: CASSLEGGAGNTIYF.

The CDR3 region is CASSKKGANTEAFF. The CDR3 nucleotides are TGTGCCAGCAGCAAGAAAGGCGCGAACACTGAAGCTTTCTTT. The chain couples TRBV21-1 to TRBJ1-1. TRBV21-1 is marked as a pseudogene. The CDR3 loop spans 14 amino acids.

CDR3 nucleotides: TGTGCCAGCGGGAAAGGGACAGTGAACACCGGGGAGCTGTTTTTT. Its translation is CASGKGTVNTGELFF. The gene calls are TRBV18 and TRBJ2-2, with TRBD1 matching over 7 bases. The CDR3 contains 15 residues. Trimming removed 8 bases from V and 1 base from J; junction bases left unmatched: 7. Germline values: CDR1 KGHSH, CDR2 LQKENI.

V and J are TRBV2 and TRBJ2-3, with 9 positions matching TRBD2. Germline V lookup: CDR1 SNHLY, CDR2 FYNNEI. V lost 4 bases, J lost 3 bases, and 5 bases stayed unmatched. This CDR3 comprises 15 residues. The CDR3 spells CASSAWREGTDTQYF. DNA of the CDR3: TGTGCCAGCAGTGCATGGCGGGAGGGGACAGATACGCAGTATTTT.

V and J are TRBV2 and TRBJ1-5; 9 nucleotides line up with TRBD1. This CDR3 is built from 12 residues. V dropped 2 bases and J dropped 15; count of bases not matched to a gene: 5. Germline CDR1 SNHLY, CDR2 FYNNEI. Here the CDR3 reads CASSESGTGRHF. In DNA, the CDR3 is TGTGCCAGCAGTGAATCGGGGACAGGGAGGCATTTT.

The genes are TRBV29-1 and TRBJ2-7, with unresolved D. Per the germline V gene, CDR1 is SQVTM and CDR2 is ANQGSEA. The CDR3 has 14 amino acids. Trimming took 6 bases from V and 2 from J, leaving 17 bases between them. CDR3 protein: CSVRTGGFAYEQYF. The DNA for the CDR3 is TGCAGCGTCCGGACGGGTGGGTTCGCCTACGAGCAGTACTTC.

The chain links TRBV11-3 to TRBJ2-1, with 12 bases matching TRBD2. CDR1 is SGHNT, CDR2 YENEEA, per germline. The CDR3 is made up of 16 amino acids. With 5 bases clipped from V and 7 bases from J, the junction kept 9 bases outside the gene matches. The CDR3 spells CASSPRTSGVTNEQFF. The CDR3 DNA reads TGTGCCAGCAGCCCCCGGACTAGCGGGGTTACTAATGAGCAGTTCTTC.